Here is one T cell receptor (beta chain) with its context. Its antigen is as yet unknown. Trimming removed 1 base from V and 3 bases from J, with 15 bases in between. Per the germline V gene, CDR1 is LNHNV and CDR2 is YYDKDF (reference sequence). This CDR3 is 16 amino acids long. Time point in this sample: baseline, week 1 (first vaccination visit). Regarding treatment: pre-vaccination baseline after standard-of-care therapy. Donors' newly diagnosed IDH1-mutant WHO grade 3 or 4 astrocytomas lacked nuclear ATRX. This entry comes from a study of a mutant IDH1 vaccine in newly diagnosed glioma. Study-level background: Treated patients, roughly 60% male and roughly 40% female, averaged about 42 years of age. Beforehand, treatment had been radiotherapy, temozolomide, or both; the majority received both. Study-wide results and caveats: Any relationship between pseudoprogression and changes in top peripheral T cell clonotypes seemed absent.

Method: immunoSEQ multiplex PCR; TCRdb's copy keeps in-frame clones and lacks some. The top ten clones hold around 21% of a sample with about 54,000 clones, more than 80% of them seen once. The gene calls are TRBV15 and TRBJ1-1; D call uncertain. The material sequenced was PBMCs, taken from a glioma patient treated with radiotherapy, temozolomide or both. The sequence was obtained from a man aged 18 to 29 with glioma. DNA of the CDR3: TGTGCCACCAGCAGAGCGGGCTTCACCTCGGACACTGAAGCTTTCTTT. Its translation is CATSRAGFTSDTEAFF.